Shown below are 29 T cell receptor beta chains from a single sample sequenced in a study of Tregs in tolerant kidney transplant recipients. Assay: immunoSEQ multiplex PCR; the TCRdb copy retains only in-frame clones and omits some. Of 240,000 or so clones detected, 65% to 85% appear once; the ten largest clones hold over 0.5%. Sequenced input: CD4+ T cells from blood. The source of these receptors is a human donor in good health.

The chain has TRBV6-5 and TRBJ1-6; D remains unclear. V was shortened by 0 bases and J by 10 bases, with 16 bases between the two germline ends. Germline values: CDR1 MNHEY, CDR2 SVGAGI. The CDR3 contains 16 residues. The CDR3 spells CASSYSTSLVGSPLHF. The CDR3 bases are TGTGCCAGCAGTTACTCGACCAGTTTGGTCGGGTCACCCCTCCACTTT.

The chain combines TRBV4-1 with TRBJ1-5, with D hard to call. Germline CDR1 is MGHRA and CDR2 is YSYEKL. The length of the CDR3 is 15 residues. The ends were cut back, 1 base at V and 1 base at J, with 8 bases in the middle. DNA for the CDR3: TGCGCCAGCAGCCAAGTAGCGAGGAGCAATCAGCCCCAGCATTTT. The encoded protein is CASSQVARSNQPQHF.

This clone was seen more than once but under ten times. CDR3 amino acids: CAWSMSKETQYF. The CDR3 DNA is TGTGCCTGGAGTATGAGTAAAGAGACCCAGTACTTC. The chain uses TRBV30 and TRBJ2-5; D remains ambiguous. Germline assignment: CDR1 GTSNPN and CDR2 SVGIG (reference sequence). The CDR3 sequence is 12 residues long. V was cut by 2 bases and J by 3 bases, with 7 bases left in between. The full variable domain, completed using reference TRBV30 and TRBJ2-5, is SQTIHQWPATLVQPVGSPLSLECTVEGTSNPNLYWYRQAAGRGLQLLFYSVGIGQISSEVPQNLSASRPQDRQFILSSKKLLLSDSGFYLCAWSMSKETQYFGPGTRLLVL.

This chain joins TRBV7-8 and TRBJ1-2; D ambiguous. Germline V CDR1 and CDR2: SGHVS, FQNEAQ. This CDR3 comprises 15 residues. Trimming shortened V by 4 bases and J by 0 bases, and 12 bases separated the two germline ends. The CDR3 bases are TGTGCCAGCAGCTCCATTCTTACAGCTAACTATGGCTACACCTTC. It specifies CASSSILTANYGYTF.

The chain is built from TRBV7-8 and TRBJ1-1; perhaps TRBD1 as D (5 bases). This CDR3 region has 14 residues. Germline V gene sequence: CDR1 SGHVS, CDR2 FQNEAQ. The V and J ends lost 2 bases and 2 bases respectively, with 9 bases between them. For the CDR3, the DNA is TGTGCCAGCAGCTTACAGGGAAGAAACACTGAAGCTTTCTTT. It encodes CASSLQGRNTEAFF.

V usage is TRBV9 and J usage is TRBJ2-1; D is perhaps TRBD2 (5 bases). CDR1 and CDR2 (germline): SGDLS, YYNGEE. The ends were cut back, 6 bases at V and 3 bases at J, with 10 bases in the middle. The CDR3 runs to 13 residues. In DNA form, the CDR3 reads TGTGCCAGCAACTCGGACTTCTACAATGAGCAGTTCTTC. It specifies CASNSDFYNEQFF. The full variable domain, its missing parts supplied by reference TRBV9 and TRBJ2-1, is DSGVTQTPKHLITATGQRVTLRCSPRSGDLSVYWYQQSLDQGLQFLIQYYNGEERAKGNILERFSAQQFPDLHSELNLSSLELGDSALYFCASNSDFYNEQFFGPGTRLTVL.

The chain joins TRBV6-5 to TRBJ1-6, with no clear D. The CDR3 runs 14 residues. Germline CDR1 and CDR2: MNHEY and SVGAGI. Trimming took off 0 bases at V and 10 bases at J, with 10 bases between the two ends. CDR3 sequence reads: CASSYSLIWSPLHF. CDR3 nucleotide sequence: TGTGCCAGCAGTTACTCCCTGATATGGTCACCCCTCCACTTT.

This clone has more than one count but fewer than ten. As DNA, the CDR3 is TGTGCCAGCAGTGAAGCGAAGGTGAATTCCTACGAGCAGTACTTC. Protein product: CASSEAKVNSYEQYF. The chain has TRBV6-1 and TRBJ2-7, with D uncertain. Germline V CDR1 and CDR2: MNHNS, SASEGT. Trimming stripped 0 bases from V and 1 base from J, with 10 bases between. The CDR3 runs to 15 residues.

This chain links TRBV2 with TRBJ2-1; D ambiguous. This CDR3 contains 11 residues. V dropped 4 bases and J dropped 10 bases, with 8 bases sitting between them. Germline lookup yields CDR1 SNHLY and CDR2 FYNNEI. The CDR3: CASSVRYEQFF. DNA for the CDR3: TGTGCCAGCAGTGTTAGGTACGAGCAGTTCTTC.

This chain connects TRBV5-4 to TRBJ2-3; D is uncertain. V was trimmed by 3 bases and J by 0 bases, leaving 2 bases between them. The germline V gene has CDR1 SGHNT and CDR2 YYREEE (reference sequence). The CDR3 length is 12 residues. The CDR3, as DNA: TGTGCCAGCAGCTATAGCACAGATACGCAGTATTTT. Amino acids: CASSYSTDTQYF.

The V call is TRBV5-1, the J call TRBJ2-7, with 11 bases lining up with TRBD1. J lost 4 bases, V lost 4 bases, and 4 bases had no gene match. CDR3 length equals 14 residues. Germline V lookup: CDR1 SGHRS, CDR2 YFSETQ. The CDR3 sequence is CASSRDRGDYEQYF. The CDR3 bases are TGCGCCAGCAGCCGGGACAGGGGGGATTACGAGCAGTACTTC.

The rearrangement joins TRBV7-9 to TRBJ2-3; TRBD1 aligns across 8 bases. V shed 1 base and J 3 bases; nucleotides not matched to a gene: 9. CDR3 length: 17 residues. The germline V gene has CDR1 SEHNR and CDR2 FQNEAQ (reference sequence). The CDR3 nucleotides read TGTGCCAGCAGCTTAGATCCCAGTTGGACAGGGACAGATACGCAGTATTTT. The encoded protein is CASSLDPSWTGTDTQYF.

The chain has TRBV2 and TRBJ2-6; TRBD1 is a possible D gene (6 bases). V lost 4 bases and J lost 0, with 16 bases in between. The germline gives CDR1 SNHLY, CDR2 FYNNEI. CDR3 length: 18 amino acids. CDR3 nucleotides: TGTGCCAGCAGTGCAGACAGGCCGGAATTCTCTGGGGCCAACGTCCTGACTTTC. Its protein product is CASSADRPEFSGANVLTF.

The chain employs TRBV9 and TRBJ1-1; D perhaps matches TRBD1 (5 bases). This CDR3 has 11 residues. The V gene lost 7 bases and the J gene lost 5 bases, with 9 bases spanning the gap. The germline V gene encodes CDR1 SGDLS and CDR2 YYNGEE. CDR3 in amino acids: CASGGWTEAFF. The CDR3 DNA is TGTGCCAGCGGGGGTTGGACTGAAGCTTTCTTT.

V and J are TRBV25-1 and TRBJ2-2; 11 nucleotides match TRBD1. The junction had 7 bases not matched to a gene; V was cut back by 7 bases and J by 6 bases. Germline CDR1 is MGHDK and CDR2 is SYGVNS. The CDR3 extends over 15 amino acids. This CDR3 reads CASTRTGGIAGELFF. DNA for the CDR3: TGTGCCAGCACTCGGACAGGGGGCATCGCCGGGGAGCTGTTTTTT.

The J gene is TRBJ2-7, the V gene TRBV18, with TRBD1 identical over 11 bases. The V gene end was trimmed by 3 bases and the J gene end by 4 bases; junction bases not matched to a gene: 8. CDR3 length equals 16 residues. The germline V gene has CDR1 KGHSH and CDR2 LQKENI. CDR3 amino acids: CASSPPGQGVGYEQYF. The CDR3 DNA sequence: TGTGCCAGCTCACCCCCGGGACAGGGGGTAGGATACGAGCAGTACTTC.

The chain combines TRBV5-4 with TRBJ2-1, with 7 bases fitting TRBD2. CDR3 length equals 17 residues. The junction had 20 bases not matched to a gene; V was cut back by 4 bases and J by 10 bases. Germline V gene lookup returns CDR1 SGHNT and CDR2 YYREEE (reference sequence). CDR3 loop: CASSPPPSGRLQLEQFF. CDR3 DNA sequence: TGTGCCAGCAGCCCGCCCCCTAGCGGAAGACTACAATTAGAGCAGTTCTTC.

CDR3 in DNA: TGTGCCAGCCCTTTTCCGGGGGGGCGCTCAGATACGCAGTATTTT. It yields the protein CASPFPGGRSDTQYF. The V gene is TRBV2, the J gene TRBJ2-3, with TRBD2 matching over 8 bases. CDR3 size: 15 residues. Germline assignment: CDR1 SNHLY and CDR2 FYNNEI. V shed 8 bases, J shed 4 bases, and the junction held 11 bases outside the gene matches. The entire variable domain, with the rest obtained from reference TRBV2 and TRBJ2-3, is as follows: EPEVTQTPSHQVTQMGQEVILRCVPISNHLYFYWYRQILGQKVEFLVSFYNNEISEKSEIFDDQFSVERPDGSNFTLKIRSTKLEDSAMYFCASPFPGGRSDTQYFGPGTRLTVL.

This chain uses TRBV29-1 with TRBJ2-7; D is perhaps TRBD1 (6 bases). V was shortened by 2 bases and J by 3 bases, with 11 bases between the two germline ends. CDR3 length: 13 amino acids. Germline CDR1 is SQVTM and CDR2 is ANQGSEA. CDR3 sequence (DNA): TGCAGCGTTGAATTACAGGGCGGCTACGAGCAGTACTTC. This translates into CSVELQGGYEQYF.

This chain links TRBV6-5 with TRBJ2-7, with 10 bases lining up with TRBD1. The CDR3 totals 16 residues. Looked up from germline, CDR1 is MNHEY and CDR2 is SVGAGI. J lost 0 bases, V lost 0 bases, and 2 bases had no gene match. The CDR3 protein is CASSYSGTGDSYEQYF. CDR3 DNA sequence: TGTGCCAGCAGTTACTCGGGGACAGGGGACTCCTACGAGCAGTACTTC.

V is TRBV9 and J is TRBJ2-3, with 11 nucleotides matching TRBD2. The CDR3 loop spans 16 amino acids. The J segment lost 0 bases and the V segment lost 3 bases, leaving 3 bases of the junction unmatched. Per germline, CDR1 SGDLS and CDR2 YYNGEE. DNA for the CDR3: TGTGCCAGCAGCGCGGGACTAGCGGTAAGCACAGATACGCAGTATTTT. It translates to CASSAGLAVSTDTQYF.

CDR3 region: CASRGLAGARGNEQFF. CDR3 nucleotides: TGCGCCAGCAGGGGACTAGCGGGGGCCCGGGGCAATGAGCAGTTCTTC. The chain recombines TRBV5-1 with TRBJ2-1, with 14 positions matching TRBD2. CDR1 is SGHRS, CDR2 YFSETQ, per germline. The CDR3 spans 16 residues. Germline trimming cut 5 bases from V and 6 bases from J; bases unmatched to any gene: 7.

The chain recombines TRBV18 with TRBJ2-7; no reliable D call. The germline V gene has CDR1 KGHSH and CDR2 LQKENI. The CDR3 runs to 13 residues. Between the trimmed V and J ends, which lost 4 bases and 1 base, there was a span of 8 bases. CDR3 in DNA: TGTGCCAGCTCACGGTATCATTCCTACGAGCAGTACTTC. This gives the protein CASSRYHSYEQYF.

This rearrangement joins TRBV7-8 to TRBJ2-3; TRBD2 might be the D (5 bases). Germline V gene sequence: CDR1 SGHVS, CDR2 FQNEAQ. V was cut by 1 base and J by 2 bases, with 10 bases left in between. The CDR3 runs to 15 residues. Here the CDR3 reads CASSLDGLSTDTQYF. The CDR3 nucleotides are TGTGCCAGCAGCTTAGATGGACTCTCCACAGATACGCAGTATTTT. The whole variable domain, filled in from reference TRBV7-8 and TRBJ2-3, reads GAGVSQSPRYKVAKRGQDVALRCDPISGHVSLFWYQQALGQGPEFLTYFQNEAQLDKSGLPSDRFFAERPEGSVSTLKIQRTQQEDSAVYLCASSLDGLSTDTQYFGPGTRLTVL.

J is TRBJ2-7 and V is TRBV18; 9 positions match TRBD1. Germline V gene sequence: CDR1 KGHSH, CDR2 LQKENI. V lost 5 bases to trimming and J lost 6 bases; unmatched junction nucleotides: 11. CDR3 length: 15 residues. This chain's CDR3 is CASSALEDRGTEQYF. Here the CDR3 DNA reads TGTGCCAGCTCAGCGCTTGAGGACAGGGGAACCGAGCAGTACTTC. Supplemented by reference TRBV18 and TRBJ2-7, the full variable domain reads NAGVMQNPRHLVRRRGQEARLRCSPMKGHSHVYWYRQLPEEGLKFMVYLQKENIIDESGMPKERFSAEFPKEGPSILRIQQVVRGDSAAYFCASSALEDRGTEQYFGPGTRLTVT.

J is TRBJ1-5 and V is TRBV28; D may be TRBD1 (5 bases). The V gene lost 3 bases and the J gene lost 0 bases, with 12 bases spanning the gap. The CDR3 spans 16 residues. Germline CDR1 MDHEN, CDR2 SYDVKM. The CDR3 DNA sequence: TGTGCCAGCAGTTTTGAAGGGGTAAATAGCAATCAGCCCCAGCATTTT. Translating gives CASSFEGVNSNQPQHF.

The V and J genes are TRBV5-1 and TRBJ2-7; the D is unclear. Germline loops: CDR1 SGHRS, CDR2 YFSETQ. Trimming removed 3 bases from V and 0 bases from J, with 10 bases in between. This CDR3 has 14 amino acids. CDR3 protein: CASSYDWRSYEQYF. Here the CDR3 DNA reads TGCGCCAGCAGCTACGACTGGCGCTCCTACGAGCAGTACTTC.

This clone was counted a single time. As DNA, the CDR3 is TGTGCCAGCAGCTTAGCTCCAGCCTATGGCTACACCTTC. It yields the protein CASSLAPAYGYTF. The rearrangement uses TRBV7-9 and TRBJ1-2; D gene uncertain. Germline assignment: CDR1 SEHNR and CDR2 FQNEAQ (reference sequence). The CDR3 is 13 amino acids. Trimming removed 0 bases at V and 4 bases at J, with 6 bases between.

V usage is TRBV11-3 and J usage is TRBJ2-6; D remains ambiguous. V was cut by 5 bases and J by 2 bases, with 10 bases left in between. Germline values: CDR1 SGHNT, CDR2 YENEEA. The length of the CDR3 is 15 residues. CDR3 amino acids: CASSRGGTGANVLTF. The DNA of the CDR3 is TGTGCCAGCAGCCGTGGTGGTACTGGGGCCAACGTCCTGACTTTC.